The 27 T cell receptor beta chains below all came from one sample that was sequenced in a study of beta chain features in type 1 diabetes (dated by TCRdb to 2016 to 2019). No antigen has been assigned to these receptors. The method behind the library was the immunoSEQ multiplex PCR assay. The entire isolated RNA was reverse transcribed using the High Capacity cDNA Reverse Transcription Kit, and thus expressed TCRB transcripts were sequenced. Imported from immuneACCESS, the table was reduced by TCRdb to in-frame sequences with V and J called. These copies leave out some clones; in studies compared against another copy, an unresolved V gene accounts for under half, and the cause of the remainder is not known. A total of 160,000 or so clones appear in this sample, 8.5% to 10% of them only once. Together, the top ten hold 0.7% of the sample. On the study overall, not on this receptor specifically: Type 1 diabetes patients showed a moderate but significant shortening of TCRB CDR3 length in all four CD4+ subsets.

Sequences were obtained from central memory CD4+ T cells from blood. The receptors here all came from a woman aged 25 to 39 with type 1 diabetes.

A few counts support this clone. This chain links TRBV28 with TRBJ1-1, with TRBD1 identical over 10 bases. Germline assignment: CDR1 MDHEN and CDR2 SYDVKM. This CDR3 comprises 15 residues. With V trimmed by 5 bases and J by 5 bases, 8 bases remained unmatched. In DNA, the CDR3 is TGTGCCAGCAGTCCCGGAGGACAGGGGGTGACTGAAGCTTTCTTT. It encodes CASSPGGQGVTEAFF.

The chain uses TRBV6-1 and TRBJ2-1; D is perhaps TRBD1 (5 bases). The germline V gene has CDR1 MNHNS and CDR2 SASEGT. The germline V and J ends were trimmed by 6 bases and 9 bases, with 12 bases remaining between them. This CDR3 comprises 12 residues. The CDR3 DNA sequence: TGTGCCAGCAGGGCAGGGTCGGGTGAGCAGTTCTTC. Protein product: CASRAGSGEQFF.

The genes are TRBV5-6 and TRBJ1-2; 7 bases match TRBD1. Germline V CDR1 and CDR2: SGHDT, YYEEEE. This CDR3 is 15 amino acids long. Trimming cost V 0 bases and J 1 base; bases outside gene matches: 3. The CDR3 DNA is TGTGCCAGCAGCTTGGCAGGGACAGTTAACTATGGCTACACCTTC. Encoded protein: CASSLAGTVNYGYTF.

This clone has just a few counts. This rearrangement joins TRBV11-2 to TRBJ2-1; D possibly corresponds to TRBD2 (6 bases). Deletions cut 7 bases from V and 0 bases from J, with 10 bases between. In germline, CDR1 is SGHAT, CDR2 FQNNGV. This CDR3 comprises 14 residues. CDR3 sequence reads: CASTRDHSYNEQFF. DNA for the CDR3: TGTGCCAGCACGCGGGATCACTCCTACAATGAGCAGTTCTTC.

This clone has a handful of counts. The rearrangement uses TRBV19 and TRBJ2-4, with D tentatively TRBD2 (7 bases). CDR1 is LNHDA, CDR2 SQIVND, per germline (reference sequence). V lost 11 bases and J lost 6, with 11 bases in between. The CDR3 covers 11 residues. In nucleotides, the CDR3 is TGTGCCGCCGGGGGGCTAAACATTCAGTACTTC. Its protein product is CAAGGLNIQYF.

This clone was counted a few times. The CDR3 DNA reads as TGCGCCAGCAGCCAAGCTAGCGGGACTCTCTACAATGAGCAGTTCTTC. Residues: CASSQASGTLYNEQFF. The chain joins TRBV4-1 to TRBJ2-1; TRBD2 agrees at 9 bases. V lost 1 base to trimming and J lost 3 bases; unmatched junction nucleotides: 4. This CDR3 spans 16 amino acids. Germline V lookup: CDR1 MGHRA, CDR2 YSYEKL.

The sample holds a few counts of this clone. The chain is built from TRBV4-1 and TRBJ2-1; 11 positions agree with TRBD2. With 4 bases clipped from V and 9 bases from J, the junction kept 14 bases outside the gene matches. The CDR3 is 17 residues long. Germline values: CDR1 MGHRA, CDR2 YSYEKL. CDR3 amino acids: CASSLPRLAGNVGEQFF. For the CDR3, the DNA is TGCGCCAGCAGCCTACCTCGACTAGCGGGAAACGTAGGTGAGCAGTTCTTC.

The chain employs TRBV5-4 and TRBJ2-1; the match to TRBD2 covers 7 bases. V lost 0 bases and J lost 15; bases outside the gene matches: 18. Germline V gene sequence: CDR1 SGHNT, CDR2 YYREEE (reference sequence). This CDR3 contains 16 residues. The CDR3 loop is CASSLGVAGEVSPRFF. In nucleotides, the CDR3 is TGTGCCAGCAGCTTGGGCGTGGCGGGAGAGGTCTCCCCCCGGTTCTTC. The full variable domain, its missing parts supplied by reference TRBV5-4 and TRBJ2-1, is ETGVTQSPTHLIKTRGQQVTLRCSSQSGHNTVSWYQQALGQGPQFIFQYYREEENGRGNFPPRFSGLQFPNYSSELNVNALELDDSALYLCASSLGVAGEVSPRFFGPGTRLTVL.

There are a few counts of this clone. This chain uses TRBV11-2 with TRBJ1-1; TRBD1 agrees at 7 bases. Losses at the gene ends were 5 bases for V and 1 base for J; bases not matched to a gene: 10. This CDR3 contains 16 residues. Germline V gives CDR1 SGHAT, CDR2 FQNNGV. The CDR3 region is CASSRGTVFGNTEAFF. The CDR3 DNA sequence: TGTGCCAGCAGCCGAGGGACAGTTTTTGGGAACACTGAAGCTTTCTTT.

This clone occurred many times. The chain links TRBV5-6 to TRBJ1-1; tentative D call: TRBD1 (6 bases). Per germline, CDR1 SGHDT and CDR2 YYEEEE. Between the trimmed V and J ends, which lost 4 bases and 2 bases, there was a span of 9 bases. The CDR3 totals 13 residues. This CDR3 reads CASSLRGNTEAFF. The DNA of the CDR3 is TGTGCCAGCAGCCTCAGGGGTAACACTGAAGCTTTCTTT.

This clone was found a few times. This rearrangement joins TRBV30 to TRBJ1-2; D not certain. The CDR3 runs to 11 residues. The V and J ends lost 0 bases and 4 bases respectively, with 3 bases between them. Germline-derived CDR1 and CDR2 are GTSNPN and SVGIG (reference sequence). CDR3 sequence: CAWSVFYGYTF. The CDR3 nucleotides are TGTGCCTGGAGTGTCTTCTATGGCTACACCTTC.

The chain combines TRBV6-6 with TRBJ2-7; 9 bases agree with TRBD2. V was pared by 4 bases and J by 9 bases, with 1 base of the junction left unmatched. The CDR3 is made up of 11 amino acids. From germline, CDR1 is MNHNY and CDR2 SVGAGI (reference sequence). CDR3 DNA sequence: TGTGCCAGCAGTTCTAGCGGGGTGCAGTACTTC. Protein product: CASSSSGVQYF.

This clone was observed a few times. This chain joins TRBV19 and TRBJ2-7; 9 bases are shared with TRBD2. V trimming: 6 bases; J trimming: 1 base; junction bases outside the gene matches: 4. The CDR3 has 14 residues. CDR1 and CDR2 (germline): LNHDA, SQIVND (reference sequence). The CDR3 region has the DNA TGTGCCAGTAGCCTTCTAGCGGGGTCCTACGAGCAGTACTTC. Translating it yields CASSLLAGSYEQYF.

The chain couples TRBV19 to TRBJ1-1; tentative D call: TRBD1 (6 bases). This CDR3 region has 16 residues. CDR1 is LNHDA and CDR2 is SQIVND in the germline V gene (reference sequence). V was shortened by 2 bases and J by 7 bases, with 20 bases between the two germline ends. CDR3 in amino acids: CASSIPGAGGADEAFF. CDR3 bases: TGTGCCAGTAGTATACCGGGGGCGGGGGGCGCGGATGAAGCTTTCTTT.

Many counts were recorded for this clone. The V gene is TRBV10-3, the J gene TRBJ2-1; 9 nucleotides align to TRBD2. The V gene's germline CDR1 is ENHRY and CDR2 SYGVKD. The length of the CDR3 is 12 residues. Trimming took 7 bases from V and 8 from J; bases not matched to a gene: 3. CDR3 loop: CAIMAGGDEQFF. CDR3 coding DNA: TGTGCCATCATGGCGGGAGGGGATGAGCAGTTCTTC.

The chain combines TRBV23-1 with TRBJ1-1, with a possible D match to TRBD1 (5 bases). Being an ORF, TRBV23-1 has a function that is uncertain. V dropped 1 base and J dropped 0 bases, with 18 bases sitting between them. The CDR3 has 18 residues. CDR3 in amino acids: CASSQWAGEGSMNTEAFF. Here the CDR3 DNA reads TGCGCCAGCAGTCAATGGGCGGGGGAGGGTTCGATGAACACTGAAGCTTTCTTT.

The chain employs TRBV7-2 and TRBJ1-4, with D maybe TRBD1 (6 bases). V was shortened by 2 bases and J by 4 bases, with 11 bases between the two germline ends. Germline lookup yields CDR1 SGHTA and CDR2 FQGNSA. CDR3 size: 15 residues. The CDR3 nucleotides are TGTGCCAGCAGCTTACAGGGGACGAATAATGAAAAACTGTTTTTT. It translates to CASSLQGTNNEKLFF.

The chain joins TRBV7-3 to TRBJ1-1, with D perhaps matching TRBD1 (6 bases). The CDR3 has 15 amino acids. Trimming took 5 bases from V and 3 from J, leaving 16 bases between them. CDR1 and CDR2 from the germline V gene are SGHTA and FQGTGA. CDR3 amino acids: CASSPTGGADTEAFF. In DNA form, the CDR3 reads TGTGCCAGCAGCCCAACGGGGGGCGCCGACACTGAAGCTTTCTTT.

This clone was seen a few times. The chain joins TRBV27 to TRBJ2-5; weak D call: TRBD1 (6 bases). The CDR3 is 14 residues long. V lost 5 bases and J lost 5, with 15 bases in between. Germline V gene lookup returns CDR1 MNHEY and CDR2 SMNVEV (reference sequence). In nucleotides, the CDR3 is TGTGCCAGCAGTACATCCGGGACATATGAGACCCAGTACTTC. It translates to CASSTSGTYETQYF.

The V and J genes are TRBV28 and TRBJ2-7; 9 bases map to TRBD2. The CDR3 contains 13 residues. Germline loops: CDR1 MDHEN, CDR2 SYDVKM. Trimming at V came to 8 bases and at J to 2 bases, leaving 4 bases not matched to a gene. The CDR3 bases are TGTGCCAGCGTGACTAGCGGAGCCTACGAGCAGTACTTC. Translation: CASVTSGAYEQYF.

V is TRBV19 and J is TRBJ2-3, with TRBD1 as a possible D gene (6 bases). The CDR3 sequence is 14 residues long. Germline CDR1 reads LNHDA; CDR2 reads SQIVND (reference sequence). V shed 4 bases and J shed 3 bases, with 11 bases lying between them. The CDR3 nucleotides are TGTGCCAGTAGTACACAGGGTAGGACAGATACGCAGTATTTT. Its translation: CASSTQGRTDTQYF.

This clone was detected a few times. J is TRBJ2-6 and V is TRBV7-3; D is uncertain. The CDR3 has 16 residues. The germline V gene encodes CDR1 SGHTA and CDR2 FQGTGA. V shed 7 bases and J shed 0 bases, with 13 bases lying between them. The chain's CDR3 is CASNLSPGSGANVLTF. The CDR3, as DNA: TGTGCCAGCAATTTAAGTCCGGGCTCTGGGGCCAACGTCCTGACTTTC.

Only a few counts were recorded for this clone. CDR3 nucleotide sequence: TGCGCCAGCGCCCCTGGTGGGGGGCGGGGGACCGGGGAGCTGTTTTTT. Translation: CASAPGGGRGTGELFF. The chain combines TRBV5-1 with TRBJ2-2; possible D gene TRBD2, 7 bases. V was pared by 7 bases and J by 5 bases, with 21 bases between. Germline-derived CDR1 and CDR2 are SGHRS and YFSETQ. The CDR3 covers 16 residues.

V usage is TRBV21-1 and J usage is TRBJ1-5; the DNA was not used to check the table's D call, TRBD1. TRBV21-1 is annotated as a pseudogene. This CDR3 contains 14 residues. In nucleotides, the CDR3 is TGTGCCAGCAGCCCGACAGATGGCAATCAGCCCCAGCATTTT. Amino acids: CASSPTDGNQPQHF.

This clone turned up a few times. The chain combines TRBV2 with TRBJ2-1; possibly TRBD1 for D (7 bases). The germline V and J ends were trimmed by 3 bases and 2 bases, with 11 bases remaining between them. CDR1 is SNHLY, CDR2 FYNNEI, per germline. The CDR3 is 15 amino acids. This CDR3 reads CASSDSRGAYNEQFF. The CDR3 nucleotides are TGTGCCAGCAGTGATAGCAGGGGGGCCTACAATGAGCAGTTCTTC.

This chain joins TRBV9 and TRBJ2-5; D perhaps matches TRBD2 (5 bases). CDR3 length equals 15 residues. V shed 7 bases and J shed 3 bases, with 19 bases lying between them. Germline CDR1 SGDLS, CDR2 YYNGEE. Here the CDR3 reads CASSPWKGAKETQYF. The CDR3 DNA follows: TGTGCCAGCTCCCCCTGGAAGGGAGCTAAAGAGACCCAGTACTTC. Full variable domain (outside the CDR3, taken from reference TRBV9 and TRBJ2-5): DSGVTQTPKHLITATGQRVTLRCSPRSGDLSVYWYQQSLDQGLQFLIQYYNGEERAKGNILERFSAQQFPDLHSELNLSSLELGDSALYFCASSPWKGAKETQYFGPGTRLLVL.

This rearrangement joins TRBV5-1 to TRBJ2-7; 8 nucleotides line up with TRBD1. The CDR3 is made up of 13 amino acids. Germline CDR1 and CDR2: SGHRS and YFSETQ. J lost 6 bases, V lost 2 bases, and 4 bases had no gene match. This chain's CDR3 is CASSLGTGREQYF. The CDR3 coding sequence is TGCGCCAGCAGCTTAGGGACAGGCCGCGAGCAGTACTTC.